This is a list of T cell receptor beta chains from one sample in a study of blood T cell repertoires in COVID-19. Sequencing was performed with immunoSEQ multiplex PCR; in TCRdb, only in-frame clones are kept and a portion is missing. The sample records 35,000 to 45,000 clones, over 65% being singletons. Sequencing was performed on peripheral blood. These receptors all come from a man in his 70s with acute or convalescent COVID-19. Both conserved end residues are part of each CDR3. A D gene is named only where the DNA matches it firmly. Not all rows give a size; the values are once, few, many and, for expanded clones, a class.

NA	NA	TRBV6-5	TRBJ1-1	CASRTRVGGTEAFF	TGTGCCAGCAGGACGCGGGTAGGCGGCACTGAAGCTTTCTTT
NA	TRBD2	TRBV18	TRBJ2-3	CASSPPLAGTDTQYF	TGTGCCAGCTCACCACCACTAGCGGGCACAGATACGCAGTATTTT
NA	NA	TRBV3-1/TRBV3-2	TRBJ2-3	CASSHVARGYADTQYF	TGTGCCAGCAGCCACGTAGCAAGGGGGTACGCAGATACGCAGTATTTT
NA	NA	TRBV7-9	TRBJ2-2	CASSDQGIGELFF	TGTGCCAGCAGCGACCAGGGGATCGGGGAGCTGTTTTTT
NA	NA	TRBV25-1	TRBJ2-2	CASSVQGITGELFF	TGTGCCAGCAGTGTACAGGGTATCACCGGGGAGCTGTTTTTT
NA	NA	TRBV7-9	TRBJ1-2	CASSLDSNYGYTF	TGTGCCAGCAGCTTGGACAGTAACTATGGCTACACCTTC
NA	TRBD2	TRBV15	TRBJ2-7	CATSRGGTSGTGPTYEQYF	TGTGCCACCAGCAGAGGGGGGACTAGCGGGACTGGACCCACCTACGAGCAGTACTTC
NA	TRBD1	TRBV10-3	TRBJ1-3	CAISEPGTASGNTIYF	TGTGCCATCAGTGAGCCGGGGACAGCCTCTGGAAACACCATATATTTT
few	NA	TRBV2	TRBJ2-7	CASTRQDSYEQYF	TGTGCCAGCACCAGACAAGACTCCTACGAGCAGTACTTC
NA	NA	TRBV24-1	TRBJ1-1	CATSEVATGKNMNTEAFF	TGTGCCACCAGTGAGGTCGCGACTGGAAAGAACATGAACACTGAAGCTTTCTTT
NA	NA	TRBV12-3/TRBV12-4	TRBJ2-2	CASSFGGTGELFF	TGTGCCAGCAGTTTCGGGGGAACCGGGGAGCTGTTTTTT
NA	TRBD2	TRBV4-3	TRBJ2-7	CASSPSTSGIGEQYF	TGCGCCAGCAGCCCCTCGACTAGCGGGATTGGCGAGCAGTACTTC
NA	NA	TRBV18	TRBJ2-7	CASSPRRSQGGFISYEQYF	TGTGCCAGCTCACCAAGACGGTCACAGGGGGGGTTTATTTCCTACGAGCAGTACTTC
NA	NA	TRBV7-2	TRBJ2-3	CASSLGRGTDTQYF	TGTGCCAGCAGCTTAGGTCGGGGCACAGATACGCAGTATTTT
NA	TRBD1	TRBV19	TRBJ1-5	CASSVTGDNQPQHF	TGTGCCAGTAGCGTGACAGGGGACAATCAGCCCCAGCATTTT
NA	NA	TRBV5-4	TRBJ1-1	CASSPSGHLNTEAFF	TGTGCCAGCAGCCCGTCGGGACACCTGAACACTGAAGCTTTCTTT
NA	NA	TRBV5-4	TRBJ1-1	CASSLVVGGNTEAFF	TGTGCCAGCAGCTTGGTAGTTGGCGGGAACACTGAAGCTTTCTTT
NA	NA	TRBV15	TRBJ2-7	CATSGKTGFSSYEQYF	TGTGCCACCAGCGGGAAAACAGGGTTTTCATCCTACGAGCAGTACTTC
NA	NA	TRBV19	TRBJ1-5	CASSIGRGLSQPQHF	TGTGCCAGTAGTATAGGCAGGGGCTTAAGTCAGCCCCAGCATTTT
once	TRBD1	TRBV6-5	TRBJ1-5	CASSYSQGARQPQHF	TGTGCCAGCAGTTACAGTCAGGGGGCACGTCAGCCCCAGCATTTT
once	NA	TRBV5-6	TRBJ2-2	CASSLVSGNTGELFF	TGTGCCAGCAGCTTGGTATCGGGGAACACCGGGGAGCTGTTTTTT
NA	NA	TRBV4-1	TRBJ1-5	CASSQIQGPEQPQHF	TGCGCCAGCAGCCAAATACAGGGCCCGGAACAGCCCCAGCATTTT
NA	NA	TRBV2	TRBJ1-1	CASSVFTGTEAFF	TGTGCCAGCAGTGTCTTTACAGGGACTGAAGCTTTCTTT
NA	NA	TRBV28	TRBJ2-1	CASSPRIRGVEQFF	TGTGCCAGCAGTCCACGGATCAGGGGCGTTGAGCAGTTCTTC
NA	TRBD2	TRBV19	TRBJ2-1	CASSINIYSGRGSYNEQFF	TGTGCCAGTAGTATTAATATTTATAGCGGGAGAGGCTCCTACAATGAGCAGTTCTTC
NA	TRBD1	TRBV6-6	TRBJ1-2	CASSHITGGVDGYTF	TGTGCCAGCAGTCATATCACAGGGGGCGTAGATGGCTACACCTTC
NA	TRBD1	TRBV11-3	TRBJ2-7	CASSFSGTGAEQYF	TGTGCCAGCAGCTTTTCCGGGACAGGGGCCGAGCAGTACTTC
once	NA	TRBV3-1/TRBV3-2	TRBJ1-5	CASSLVPGGAQPQHF	TGTGCCAGCAGCCTTGTCCCGGGCGGGGCTCAGCCCCAGCATTTT
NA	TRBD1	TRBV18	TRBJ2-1	CASSPPGQGISYNEQFF	TGTGCCAGCTCACCCCCGGGACAGGGGATATCCTACAATGAGCAGTTCTTC
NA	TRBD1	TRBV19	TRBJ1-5	CASSIDADRLNQPQHF	TGTGCCAGTAGTATAGACGCGGACAGGCTTAATCAGCCCCAGCATTTT
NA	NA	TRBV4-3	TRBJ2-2	CASSQDPDSANTGELFF	TGCGCCAGCAGCCAAGATCCCGACAGCGCGAACACCGGGGAGCTGTTTTTT
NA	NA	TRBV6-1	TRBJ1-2	CASSETRGYTF	TGTGCCAGCAGTGAAACTCGGGGCTACACCTTC
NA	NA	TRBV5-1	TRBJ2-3	CASSSWYGNTDTQYF	TGCGCCAGCAGCTCCTGGTACGGGAACACAGATACGCAGTATTTT
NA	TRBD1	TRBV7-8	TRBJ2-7	CASSGYRDRNYEQYF	TGTGCCAGCAGCGGATACCGGGACAGAAACTACGAGCAGTACTTC
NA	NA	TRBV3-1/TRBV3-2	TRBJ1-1	CASSQDRGVGLAFF	TGTGCCAGCAGCCAAGATCGGGGAGTCGGCTTGGCTTTCTTT
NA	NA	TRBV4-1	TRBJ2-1	CASRGQTTSYNEQFF	TGCGCCAGCAGAGGTCAGACTACCTCCTACAATGAGCAGTTCTTC
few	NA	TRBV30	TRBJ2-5	CAWTGQSIVETQYF	TGTGCCTGGACTGGACAGTCGATTGTGGAGACCCAGTACTTC
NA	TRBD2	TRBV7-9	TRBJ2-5	CASSSAGGEETQYF	TGTGCCAGCAGCTCAGCGGGGGGGGAAGAGACCCAGTACTTC
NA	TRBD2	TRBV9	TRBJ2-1	CASSPHPGSGGDEQFF	TGTGCCAGCAGCCCCCACCCGGGTAGCGGGGGAGATGAGCAGTTCTTC
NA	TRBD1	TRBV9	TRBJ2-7	CASSASGGYYEQYF	TGTGCCAGCAGCGCCTCAGGGGGCTACTACGAGCAGTACTTC
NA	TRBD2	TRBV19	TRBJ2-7	CASSTTTSAAPYEQYF	TGTGCCAGTAGTACGACTACTAGCGCCGCCCCCTACGAGCAGTACTTC
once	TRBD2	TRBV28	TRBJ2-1	CASSRLADSYNEQFF	TGTGCCAGCAGCAGACTAGCGGATTCCTACAATGAGCAGTTCTTC
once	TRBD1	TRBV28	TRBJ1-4	CASSWDSPSNEKLFF	TGTGCCAGCAGTTGGGACAGTCCCTCTAATGAAAAACTGTTTTTT
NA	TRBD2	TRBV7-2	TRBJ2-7	CASSLGGLAGAYEQYF	TGTGCCAGCAGCTTAGGGGGACTAGCGGGAGCCTACGAGCAGTACTTC
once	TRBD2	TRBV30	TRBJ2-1	CAWSAERDPYNEQFF	TGTGCCTGGAGTGCAGAGCGGGACCCCTACAATGAGCAGTTCTTC